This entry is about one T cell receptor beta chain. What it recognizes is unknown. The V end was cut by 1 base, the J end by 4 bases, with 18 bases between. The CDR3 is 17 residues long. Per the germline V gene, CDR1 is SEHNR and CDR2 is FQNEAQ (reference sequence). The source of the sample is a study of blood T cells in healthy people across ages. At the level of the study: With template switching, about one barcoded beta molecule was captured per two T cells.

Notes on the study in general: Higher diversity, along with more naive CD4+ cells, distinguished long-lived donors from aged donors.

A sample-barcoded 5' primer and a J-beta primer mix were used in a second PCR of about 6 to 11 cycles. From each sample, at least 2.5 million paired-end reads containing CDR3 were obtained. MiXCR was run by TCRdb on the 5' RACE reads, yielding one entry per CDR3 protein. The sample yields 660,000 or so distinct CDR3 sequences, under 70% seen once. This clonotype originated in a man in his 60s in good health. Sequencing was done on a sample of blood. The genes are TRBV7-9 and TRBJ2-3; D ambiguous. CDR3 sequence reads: CASSLEWASRQSDTQYF. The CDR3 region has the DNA TGTGCCAGCAGCTTAGAGTGGGCCAGCCGCCAGTCAGATACGCAGTATTTT.